A selection of T cell receptor beta chains follows, all from one sample in a study of glioma-infiltrating T cells. TCRdb re-derived calls from the multiplex PCR reads in MiXCR, one entry per CDR3 protein. This sample carries 300,000 to 450,000 distinct CDR3 sequences, 41% of them seen once, and the ten largest clones take more than 10%. The sequencing input was glioma tissue, nonneoplastic brain tissue, or PBMCs (not recorded which). All receptors derive from a human donor with low-grade glioma or glioblastoma, undergoing nonglioma brain surgery, or in good health (not recorded which). The CDR3 runs from the conserved cysteine through the conserved F or W. Fields, in order: V gene, J gene, clone size, D gene, CDR3 length, CDR3 protein, CDR3 DNA. The D gene is left open where the match is weak. Part of the rows lack a size; the others show once, few, many or a class for expanded clones.

v_call: TRBV7-9; j_call: TRBJ1-5; clone_size: NA; d_call: NA; cdr3_length: 15; cdr3_aa: CASSQGWGPNQPQHF; cdr3_nt: TGTGCCAGCAGCCAAGGGTGGGGGCCCAATCAGCCCCAGCATTTT
v_call: TRBV7-2; j_call: TRBJ2-3; clone_size: many; d_call: NA; cdr3_length: 16; cdr3_aa: CASSLEASIYTDTQYF; cdr3_nt: TGTGCCAGCAGCTTAGAGGCTAGCATTTATACAGATACGCAGTATTTT
v_call: TRBV20-1; j_call: TRBJ2-1; clone_size: NA; d_call: TRBD2; cdr3_length: 15; cdr3_aa: CSARDFSGRSDEQFF; cdr3_nt: TGCAGTGCTAGAGATTTTAGCGGGCGGAGTGATGAGCAGTTCTTC
v_call: TRBV20-1; j_call: TRBJ2-7; clone_size: few; d_call: TRBD2; cdr3_length: 14; cdr3_aa: CSARDGTSGYEQYF; cdr3_nt: TGCAGTGCTAGAGACGGGACTAGCGGCTACGAGCAGTACTTC
v_call: TRBV7-2; j_call: TRBJ1-1; clone_size: few; d_call: NA; cdr3_length: 14; cdr3_aa: CASSYGPMNTEAFF; cdr3_nt: TGTGCCAGCAGCTACGGACCGATGAACACTGAAGCTTTCTTT
v_call: TRBV25-1; j_call: TRBJ2-3; clone_size: NA; d_call: NA; cdr3_length: 14; cdr3_aa: CASSEFGSTDTEYF; cdr3_nt: TGTGCCAGCAGTGAATTTGGTAGCACAGATACGGAGTATTTT
v_call: TRBV28; j_call: TRBJ2-7; clone_size: once; d_call: NA; cdr3_length: 12; cdr3_aa: CASSLGKAEQYF; cdr3_nt: TGTGCCAGCAGTTTAGGAAAAGCCGAGCAGTACTTC
v_call: TRBV12-3/TRBV12-4; j_call: TRBJ2-3; clone_size: NA; d_call: TRBD2; cdr3_length: 14; cdr3_aa: CASSLTSSPNTQYF; cdr3_nt: TGTGCCAGCAGCTTGACTAGCTCCCCAAATACGCAGTATTTT
v_call: TRBV6-6; j_call: TRBJ2-7; clone_size: NA; d_call: NA; cdr3_length: 13; cdr3_aa: CASSLAGTYEHYF; cdr3_nt: TGTGCCAGCAGCCTCGCAGGAACCTACGAGCATTACTTC
v_call: TRBV5-1; j_call: TRBJ2-5; clone_size: NA; d_call: NA; cdr3_length: 13; cdr3_aa: CASSRGSRETQYF; cdr3_nt: TGCGCCAGCAGCAGGGGTTCGCGAGAGACCCAGTACTTC
v_call: TRBV7-2; j_call: TRBJ2-7; clone_size: many; d_call: TRBD2; cdr3_length: 15; cdr3_aa: CASSSFLAGPYEQYF; cdr3_nt: TGTGCCAGCAGCTCATTCCTAGCGGGCCCCTACGAGCAGTACTTC
v_call: TRBV6-1; j_call: TRBJ2-7; clone_size: many; d_call: TRBD2; cdr3_length: 15; cdr3_aa: CASSSQLIAGEEQYF; cdr3_nt: TGTGCCAGCAGCTCCCAGCTTATAGCGGGAGAAGAGCAGTACTTC
v_call: TRBV20-1; j_call: TRBJ1-5; clone_size: NA; d_call: NA; cdr3_length: 14; cdr3_aa: CSATPGQLRSPQHF; cdr3_nt: TGCAGTGCTACCCCCGGGCAGCTCCGATCCCCCCAGCATTTT
v_call: TRBV6-1; j_call: TRBJ1-5; clone_size: many; d_call: NA; cdr3_length: 13; cdr3_aa: CASIEGINQPQHF; cdr3_nt: TGTGCCAGCATAGAAGGGATCAATCAGCCCCAGCATTTT
v_call: TRBV27; j_call: TRBJ2-1; clone_size: NA; d_call: NA; cdr3_length: 12; cdr3_aa: CASSSDNNEQFF; cdr3_nt: TGTGCCAGCAGTTCAGACAACAATGAGCAGTTCTTC
v_call: TRBV6-5; j_call: TRBJ2-3; clone_size: NA; d_call: TRBD2; cdr3_length: 17; cdr3_aa: CASSPFKREVVRDKQYF; cdr3_nt: TGTGCCAGCAGTCCCTTCAAACGGGAGGTAGTCAGAGATAAGCAGTATTTT
v_call: TRBV7-2; j_call: TRBJ2-7; clone_size: NA; d_call: NA; cdr3_length: 15; cdr3_aa: CASSLVTKLNHEQYF; cdr3_nt: TGTGCCAGCAGCTTAGTGACTAAGCTTAACCACGAGCAGTACTTC
v_call: TRBV4-2; j_call: TRBJ2-1; clone_size: NA; d_call: TRBD2; cdr3_length: 20; cdr3_aa: CASSQVYGTSRKGSYNEQFF; cdr3_nt: TGTGCCAGCAGCCAAGTCTACGGGACTAGCAGGAAAGGCTCCTACAATGAGCAGTTCTTC
v_call: TRBV7-9; j_call: TRBJ2-1; clone_size: NA; d_call: TRBD1; cdr3_length: 15; cdr3_aa: CASSPRDRGSGEQFF; cdr3_nt: TGTGCCAGCAGCCCCCGGGACAGGGGATCCGGTGAGCAGTTCTTC
v_call: TRBV20-1; j_call: TRBJ2-1; clone_size: NA; d_call: NA; cdr3_length: 14; cdr3_aa: CSARRPYSYNEQFF; cdr3_nt: TGCAGTGCTAGACGTCCGTACTCCTACAATGAGCAGTTCTTC
v_call: TRBV25-1; j_call: TRBJ2-4; clone_size: NA; d_call: NA; cdr3_length: 13; cdr3_aa: CASSQGIADIQYF; cdr3_nt: TGTGCCAGCAGCCAGGGGATAGCGGACATTCAGTACTTC
v_call: TRBV7-9; j_call: TRBJ2-7; clone_size: NA; d_call: TRBD1; cdr3_length: 15; cdr3_aa: CASSFGQGVLYEQYF; cdr3_nt: TGTGCCAGCAGCTTTGGACAGGGGGTCCTATACGAGCAGTACTTC
v_call: TRBV11-1; j_call: TRBJ1-1; clone_size: NA; d_call: TRBD1; cdr3_length: 17; cdr3_aa: CASSSIRGQGKNTEAFF; cdr3_nt: TGTGCCAGCAGCTCCATTCGCGGACAGGGCAAGAACACTGAAGCTTTCTTT